The 25 T cell receptor beta chains in this list originate from one sample, sequenced in a study of T cell responses to AZD1222 COVID-19 vaccine. Using immunoSEQ multiplex PCR, the repertoire was profiled, and TCRdb retains in-frame clones only, with some absent. Among 25,000 to 35,000 clones listed, under 90% were seen once. Sample: peripheral blood, taken on day 0 of AZD1222 vaccination. The receptors originated from an adult in good health.

The rearrangement uses TRBV5-1 and TRBJ1-3; no firm D call. Germline V gives CDR1 SGHRS, CDR2 YFSETQ. Trimming cost V 0 bases and J 4 bases, with 17 bases left between them. CDR3 size: 17 residues. The CDR3 nucleotides read TGCGCCAGCAGCTTGGACCCAGGTCTTCTTTCGGGAAACACCATATATTTT. Amino acid sequence: CASSLDPGLLSGNTIYF.

Of note for this clone: One end of the junction does not line up with germline, which may come from a read error. The genes are TRBV3-1 (or the pseudogene TRBV3-2) and TRBJ2-3; TRBD1 agrees at 9 bases. This CDR3 has 13 residues. Germline V gene sequence: CDR1 LGHDT, CDR2 YNNKEL (reference sequence). CDR3 amino acids: CASSQDNRGLVDF. The CDR3 region has the DNA TGTGCCAGCAGCCAAGATAACAGGGGGCTGGTGGATTTT.

This chain links TRBV5-6 with TRBJ1-1; no definite D call. CDR1 and CDR2 (germline): SGHDT, YYEEEE. V was shortened by 0 bases and J by 2 bases, with 8 bases between the two germline ends. The CDR3 contains 14 residues. CDR3 in amino acids: CASSLGMDNTEAFF. In DNA form, the CDR3 reads TGTGCCAGCAGCTTGGGTATGGACAACACTGAAGCTTTCTTT.

The gene calls are TRBV6-5 and TRBJ2-7; D may correspond to TRBD1 or TRBD2 (5 bases each). The CDR3 is 13 amino acids. Germline V gives CDR1 MNHEY, CDR2 SVGAGI. V was clipped by 5 bases and J by 4 bases, with 12 bases between them. The CDR3 region has the DNA TGTGCCAGCAGTACCGGGGCCCCATACGAGCAGTACTTC. This codes for CASSTGAPYEQYF.

The chain has TRBV27 and TRBJ2-5; 9 bases are a match to TRBD1. Per germline, CDR1 MNHEY and CDR2 SMNVEV (reference sequence). V lost 6 bases to trimming and J lost 5 bases; unmatched junction nucleotides: 22. This CDR3 has 19 amino acids. The CDR3 DNA reads TGTGCCAGCAGCCGCATTACCGCCCCATACGGGACAGGGTTGGAGACCCAGTACTTC. Protein product: CASSRITAPYGTGLETQYF.

The chain has TRBV2 and TRBJ1-4; 9 bases fit TRBD1. This CDR3 has 13 amino acids. The germline CDR1 and CDR2 sequences are SNHLY and FYNNEI. Germline trimming cut 8 bases from V and 8 bases from J; bases unmatched to any gene: 6. The CDR3 DNA is TGTGCCAGCGCCGGGACAGGGCGGGAAAAACTGTTTTTT. It encodes CASAGTGREKLFF.

This rearrangement joins TRBV24-1 to TRBJ2-7; TRBD1 matches 7 bases. V shed 4 bases and J 4 bases; nucleotides not matched to a gene: 9. CDR1 KGHDR and CDR2 SFDVKD come from the germline V gene. CDR3 length: 15 residues. The CDR3 protein is CATSDRQGRWYEQYF. CDR3 bases: TGTGCCACCAGTGACAGACAGGGACGCTGGTACGAGCAGTACTTC.

The chain links TRBV7-8 to TRBJ2-7; D perhaps matches TRBD2 (5 bases). The CDR3 covers 15 residues. Trimming took off 5 bases at V and 5 bases at J, with 19 bases between the two ends. Looked up from germline, CDR1 is SGHVS and CDR2 is FQNEAQ. The CDR3 protein is CASSPRTGVMDEQYF. The CDR3 DNA sequence: TGTGCCAGCAGCCCTCGGACTGGGGTTATGGACGAGCAGTACTTC.

The gene calls are TRBV12-5 and TRBJ1-1; D unclear. Germline lookup yields CDR1 LGHNT and CDR2 FRNRAP. With 4 bases removed from V and 6 bases from J, the gap between germline ends came to 12 bases. The CDR3 runs to 13 residues. The CDR3 region is CASGWPGGSEAFF. The CDR3 coding sequence is TGTGCTAGTGGTTGGCCCGGAGGGTCTGAAGCTTTCTTT. Full variable domain (rest looked up from reference TRBV12-5 and TRBJ1-1): DARVTQTPRHKVTEMGQEVTMRCQPILGHNTVFWYRQTMMQGLELLAYFRNRAPLDDSGMPKDRFSAEMPDATLATLKIQPSEPRDSAVYFCASGWPGGSEAFFGQGTRLTVV.

The rearrangement joins TRBV14 to TRBJ2-6; D unclear. The germline V gene encodes CDR1 SGHDN and CDR2 FVKESK. Trimming shortened V by 1 base and J by 2 bases, and 12 bases separated the two germline ends. This CDR3 has 17 residues. The CDR3 loop is CASSQAPWWPGANVLTF. The CDR3 nucleotides are TGTGCCAGCAGCCAAGCGCCCTGGTGGCCTGGGGCCAACGTCCTGACTTTC.

This rearrangement joins TRBV3-1 (or the pseudogene TRBV3-2) to TRBJ2-1; D gene ambiguous. Germline CDR1 LGHDT, CDR2 YNNKEL (reference sequence). Trimming cost V 0 bases and J 8 bases, with 5 bases left between them. The CDR3 consists of 12 residues. CDR3 sequence (DNA): TGTGCCAGCAGCCAAGATGGAGATGAGCAGTTCTTC. It is translated as CASSQDGDEQFF.

The chain combines TRBV6-2 or TRBV6-3 with TRBJ1-5, with D perhaps matching TRBD1 (5 bases). V lost 2 bases to trimming and J lost 0 bases, with 14 bases between them. The CDR3 loop spans 17 amino acids. The V gene's germline CDR1 is MNHEY and CDR2 SVGEGT. The CDR3 coding sequence is TGTGCCAGCAGTTACGTATTAGGGGACTATAGCAATCAGCCCCAGCATTTT. Residues: CASSYVLGDYSNQPQHF.

The chain uses TRBV13 and TRBJ2-1, with 11 positions matching TRBD2. Trimming at V came to 5 bases and at J to 8 bases, leaving 17 bases not matched to a gene. This CDR3 region has 18 residues. Germline CDR1 reads PRHDT; CDR2 reads FYEKMQ (reference sequence). DNA for the CDR3: TGTGCCAGCAGCCTGGAGTCTAGCGGGAGGTCGTTACGAGATGAGCAGTTCTTC. Residues: CASSLESSGRSLRDEQFF. The complete variable domain, with remaining parts taken from reference TRBV13 and TRBJ2-1, reads AAGVIQSPRHLIKEKRETATLKCYPIPRHDTVYWYQQGPGQDPQFLISFYEKMQSDKGSIPDRFSAQQFSDYHSELNMSSLELGDSALYFCASSLESSGRSLRDEQFFGPGTRLTVL.

The J gene is TRBJ2-3, the V gene TRBV24-1; D is perhaps TRBD1 (5 bases). The CDR3 loop spans 14 amino acids. V was cut by 1 base and J by 7 bases, with 11 bases left in between. Germline V gives CDR1 KGHDR, CDR2 SFDVKD. In DNA, the CDR3 is TGTGCCACCAGTGATTTCCCCAGGGTTCATACGCAGTATTTT. It is translated as CATSDFPRVHTQYF.

The chain has TRBV27 and TRBJ2-7; TRBD1 might be the D (6 bases). The CDR3 is made up of 14 amino acids. Deletions cut 6 bases from V and 3 bases from J, with 15 bases between. Per the germline V gene, CDR1 is MNHEY and CDR2 is SMNVEV (reference sequence). The CDR3 coding sequence is TGTGCCAGCAGGCCCGAGGGGACAAGCTACGAGCAGTACTTC. Translation gives CASRPEGTSYEQYF.

This chain connects TRBV18 to TRBJ2-1; D is ambiguous. This CDR3 has 15 amino acids. Trimming took off 3 bases at V and 9 bases at J, with 18 bases between the two ends. Germline-derived CDR1 and CDR2 are KGHSH and LQKENI. The DNA of the CDR3 is TGTGCCAGCTCACCCCCGGGCCAGAGATGGGGTGAGCAGTTCTTC. It specifies CASSPPGQRWGEQFF.

V gene TRBV21-1 combines with J gene TRBJ1-2; whether TRBD1, the table's D call, matches the DNA was not checked. TRBV21-1 is a recognized pseudogene. CDR3 length: 14 amino acids. CDR3 DNA: TGTGCCAGCCTTCGGGGACAGATCTTATATGGCTACACCTTC. This sequence encodes CASLRGQILYGYTF.

The chain carries TRBV14 and TRBJ2-2; 7 nucleotides line up with TRBD1. The J segment lost 3 bases and the V segment lost 4 bases, leaving 5 bases of the junction unmatched. The V gene's germline CDR1 is SGHDN and CDR2 FVKESK. The CDR3 has 15 amino acids. CDR3 coding DNA: TGTGCCAGCAGCCCCTGGACAGGAGACACCGGGGAGCTGTTTTTT. Amino acid sequence: CASSPWTGDTGELFF.

The chain carries TRBV11-3 and TRBJ2-2, with 14 bases identical to TRBD2. Looked up from germline, CDR1 is SGHNT and CDR2 is YENEEA. The V gene end was trimmed by 5 bases and the J gene end by 9 bases; junction bases not matched to a gene: 5. CDR3 length equals 15 residues. This chain's CDR3 is CASSHGLAGGRELFF. In DNA, the CDR3 is TGTGCCAGCAGCCACGGACTAGCGGGAGGCAGGGAGCTGTTTTTT.

The V call is TRBV19, the J call TRBJ1-6; D ambiguous. Trimming shortened V by 3 bases and J by 13 bases, and 19 bases separated the two germline ends. Per germline, CDR1 LNHDA and CDR2 SQIVND (reference sequence). The CDR3 spans 15 residues. The CDR3 spells CASSIRKAGDAPLHF. DNA for the CDR3: TGTGCCAGTAGTATTCGTAAGGCAGGCGACGCTCCCCTCCACTTT.

This clone was counted only a few times. The rearrangement uses TRBV5-6 and TRBJ2-7; D not resolved. The CDR3 loop spans 13 amino acids. The germline gives CDR1 SGHDT, CDR2 YYEEEE. V lost 2 bases to trimming and J lost 3 bases, with 9 bases between them. Here the CDR3 reads CASSFGPRYEQYF. In DNA, the CDR3 is TGTGCCAGCAGCTTCGGACCTCGCTACGAGCAGTACTTC.

This clone was seen just once. The chain links TRBV11-2 to TRBJ2-7; D is tentatively TRBD1 or TRBD2 (6 bases each). This CDR3 is 15 amino acids long. Trimming removed 0 bases from V and 4 bases from J, with 13 bases in between. CDR1 and CDR2 from the germline V gene are SGHAT and FQNNGV. The CDR3 loop reads CASSLEGGLSYEQYF. DNA for the CDR3: TGTGCCAGCAGCTTAGAAGGGGGACTTTCGTACGAGCAGTACTTC.

The gene calls are TRBV25-1 and TRBJ1-2; no reliable D call. CDR3 size: 13 residues. The V end was cut by 4 bases, the J end by 2 bases, with 8 bases between. Per the germline V gene, CDR1 is MGHDK and CDR2 is SYGVNS. The chain's CDR3 is CASSVGLNYGYTF. In DNA form, the CDR3 reads TGTGCCAGCAGTGTAGGTCTCAACTATGGCTACACCTTC.

The chain recombines TRBV27 with TRBJ2-1, with 9 bases matching TRBD1. The length of the CDR3 is 15 residues. V dropped 5 bases and J dropped 7; count of bases not matched to a gene: 9. From germline, CDR1 is MNHEY and CDR2 SMNVEV (reference sequence). The CDR3 region has the DNA TGTGCCAGCAGTGTACAGGGGGCGTTGAGGAATGAGCAGTTCTTC. Translation gives CASSVQGALRNEQFF.

This rearrangement joins TRBV24-1 to TRBJ2-1; D is ambiguous. The length of the CDR3 is 11 residues. Germline V gene data show CDR1 as KGHDR and CDR2 as SFDVKD. Trimming pared 7 bases from V and 5 bases from J, leaving 5 bases between. The CDR3 spells CATRGNNEQFF. The CDR3 nucleotides are TGTGCCACCAGGGGCAACAATGAGCAGTTCTTC.